These T cell receptor beta chains were read from a single sample in a study of T cells in Graves' hyperthyroidism and ophthalmopathy. TCRdb processed the multiplex PCR reads anew with MiXCR; each CDR3 protein has one entry. The sample consists of fewer than 650,000 distinct CDR3 sequences, around 13% of them appearing once. Source material: blood. The receptors shown here come from a woman aged 25 to 45 with Graves' hyperthyroidism that later progressed to Graves' ophthalmopathy. CDR3s include the opening cysteine and the closing phenylalanine or tryptophan. The D gene is left open where the match is weak. Rows give clone size only sometimes, using once, few, many, or a class for an expanded clone.

J gene | D gene | V gene | clone size | CDR3 DNA | CDR3 protein
TRBJ1-2 | TRBD1 | TRBV30 | many | TGTGCCTGGACTCCTCCACCATACAGGGGAGGCTATGGCTACACCTTC | CAWTPPPYRGGYGYTF
TRBJ1-5 | . | TRBV20-1 | . | TGCAGTGCTAGGACAGCCGGCGCGGTCAATCAGCCCCAGCATTTT | CSARTAGAVNQPQHF
TRBJ1-2 | . | TRBV30 | . | TGTGCCTGGAGTGTAAGAGGGGGCTATGGCTACACCTTC | CAWSVRGGYGYTF
TRBJ1-2 | . | TRBV12-5 | many | TGTGCTAGCGGAAACCAGGGGCATAGCTATGGCTACACCTTC | CASGNQGHSYGYTF
TRBJ2-7 | TRBD2 | TRBV19 | few | TGTGCCAGTAGTGCTGGTGCGGGACTAGCGAATACGCAGTACTTC | CASSAGAGLANTQYF
TRBJ2-3 | TRBD2 | TRBV12-3/TRBV12-4 | . | TGTGCCAGCAGGACTAGCGGGGGCAGAGGGGATACGCAGTATTTT | CASRTSGGRGDTQYF
TRBJ2-2 | TRBD2 | TRBV19 | few | TGTGCCAGTGGCGGGAGCGGCAGCACCGGGGAGCTGTTTTTT | CASGGSGSTGELFF
TRBJ2-7 | TRBD1 | TRBV28 | many | TGTGCCAGCAGGGGATCAGGGACAGGGTCATCCTACGAGCAGTACTTC | CASRGSGTGSSYEQYF
TRBJ2-7 | TRBD2 | TRBV20-1 | few | TGCAGTGCTACTAGCGGCGCCTACGAGCAGTACTTC | CSATSGAYEQYF
TRBJ2-3 | TRBD2 | TRBV7-2 | many | TGTGCCAGCAGCTTAAAACTAGCGGGAGGGCGGGATACGCAGTATTTT | CASSLKLAGGRDTQYF
TRBJ1-6 | . | TRBV18 | . | TGTGCCAGCTCACCCAGTATCTCAATCAAGCCTCCCCTCCACTTT | CASSPSISIKPPLHF
TRBJ2-7 | TRBD2 | TRBV2 | . | TGTGCCAGCAGCCAAGCTAGCGGGAGGCTATACGAGCAGTACTTC | CASSQASGRLYEQYF
TRBJ1-3 | . | TRBV2 | many | TGTGCCAGCAGTGGGGGGAACCGACTCTCTGGAAACACCATATATTTT | CASSGGNRLSGNTIYF
TRBJ1-5 | TRBD1 | TRBV3-1 | many | TGTGCCAGCAGCCAAGATCGGAACAGGGGGCTTCAGGGCCAGCCCCAGCATTTT | CASSQDRNRGLQGQPQHF
TRBJ2-3 | . | TRBV19 | many | TGTGCCAGTCGGAGGGGCCTTAGCACAGATACGCAGTATTTT | CASRRGLSTDTQYF
TRBJ1-1 | . | TRBV19 | many | TGTGCCAGTAGCCAACAAAGGAACACTGAAGCTTTCTTT | CASSQQRNTEAFF
TRBJ1-3 | . | TRBV12-3/TRBV12-4 | . | TGTGCCGGCAGCCTACAGGGAACTGGAAACACCATATATTTT | CAGSLQGTGNTIYF
TRBJ1-2 | TRBD1 | TRBV5-1 | many | TGCGCCAGCAGCTTGGGGGGACAGGACCTTTATGGCTACACCTTC | CASSLGGQDLYGYTF
TRBJ1-2 | . | TRBV2 | many | TGTGCCAGCAGTACCGGATCTGGCTATGGCTACACCTTC | CASSTGSGYGYTF
TRBJ2-6 | . | TRBV10-3 | many | TGTGCCGCCACACAGGGTACTGGGGCCAACGTCCTGACTTTC | CAATQGTGANVLTF
TRBJ1-1 | TRBD1 | TRBV28 | many | TGTGCCAGCAGTAGGGGACAGTCGGGCTTCGGCTCTTTCTTT | CASSRGQSGFGSFF
TRBJ2-3 | . | TRBV7-8 | many | TGTGCCAGCAGCCCGGTTAGGCGCGGATGGGACACAGATACGCAGTATTTT | CASSPVRRGWDTDTQYF
TRBJ1-5 | TRBD1 | TRBV3-1 | many | TGTGCCAGCAGCGGGACAGGGAGGGCTCAGCCCCAGCATTTT | CASSGTGRAQPQHF
TRBJ2-3 | TRBD2 | TRBV3-1 | . | TGTGCCAGCAGCCAAGGTAGCGGGAGTGGGGATACGCAGTATTTT | CASSQGSGSGDTQYF
TRBJ2-7 | TRBD1 | TRBV11-3 | once | TGTGCCAGCAGCTCCCAGGGGGATAAGCAGTACTTC | CASSSQGDKQYF
TRBJ2-3 | . | TRBV9 | . | TGTGCCAGCAGCGTAGGACTCCGGGGCCCAGATACGCAGTATTTT | CASSVGLRGPDTQYF
TRBJ1-2 | . | TRBV15 | many | TGTGCCACCAGCAGAGGAGGGCTGGGAAACTATGGCTACACCTTC | CATSRGGLGNYGYTF
TRBJ2-3 | TRBD2 | TRBV6-2/TRBV6-3 | many | TGTGCCAGCAGCCGGGGGGTGACTAGCGGGATTAGCACAGATACGCAGTATTTT | CASSRGVTSGISTDTQYF
TRBJ2-5 | . | TRBV5-4 | few | TGTGCCAGCAGCTTGGAGCAGGGGGGCCAAGAGACCCAGTACTTC | CASSLEQGGQETQYF
TRBJ2-1 | . | TRBV19 | many | TGTGCCAGTAGTATAGATCTAGTCCATGAGCAGTTCTTC | CASSIDLVHEQFF
TRBJ2-7 | . | TRBV19 | . | TGTGCCAGTAGTATAGTTGCAGGAGGTCTCTCCTACGAGCAGTACTTC | CASSIVAGGLSYEQYF
TRBJ2-3 | TRBD1 | TRBV5-6 | many | TGTGCCAGCAGCTTGAGGGACAGGGTAACAGATACGCAGTATTTT | CASSLRDRVTDTQYF
TRBJ1-5 | . | TRBV11-1 | many | TGTGCCAGCAGCTTACAACAAGGGCAGCCCCAGCATTTT | CASSLQQGQPQHF
TRBJ1-4 | . | TRBV12-3/TRBV12-4 | many | TGTGCCAGCAGTTTAAGTGGGTTTCGGGAAAAACTGTTTTTT | CASSLSGFREKLFF
TRBJ2-1 | TRBD2 | TRBV7-3 | . | TGTGCCAGCAGCTCCCAAGCGGGAAAGGTCCATGAGCAGTTCTTC | CASSSQAGKVHEQFF
TRBJ2-7 | TRBD1 | TRBV6-1 | many | TGTGCCAGCAGTGTTCCAGTCCGGGACAGTCGCCACGAGCAGTACTTC | CASSVPVRDSRHEQYF
TRBJ2-5 | TRBD1 | TRBV15 | many | TGTGCCACCAGCAGAGTGGGACAGCAAGAGACCCAGTACTTC | CATSRVGQQETQYF
TRBJ2-2 | TRBD1 | TRBV2 | many | TGTGCCAGCAGCCCACCGGGACAGGCGAACACCGGGGAGCTGTTTTTT | CASSPPGQANTGELFF
TRBJ1-5 | . | TRBV6-2/TRBV6-3 | . | TGTGCCAGCAACGCACTAGGAGGCGATCAGCCCCAGCATTTT | CASNALGGDQPQHF
TRBJ2-3 | TRBD1 | TRBV19 | many | TGTGCCAGTAGTTCTAGGCCGATAAACAGGGGGCTCTTCTCTCAAGATACGCAGTATTTT | CASSSRPINRGLFSQDTQYF
TRBJ1-1 | . | TRBV27 | many | TGTGCCAGCAAGACGGCGAACACTGAAGCTTTCTTT | CASKTANTEAFF
TRBJ2-1 | . | TRBV12-3/TRBV12-4 | few | TGTGCCAGCAGTCGTTCCAGGGTGGGGGGCAATGAGCAGTTCTTC | CASSRSRVGGNEQFF
TRBJ1-6 | TRBD1 | TRBV3-1 | many | TGTGCCAGCAGGCGGGACAGGGGGAATAATTCACCCCTCCACTTT | CASRRDRGNNSPLHF
TRBJ2-1 | . | TRBV7-2 | many | TGTGCCAGCAGCTTATCGGCCTATGAGCAGTTCTTC | CASSLSAYEQFF
TRBJ1-5 | . | TRBV20-1 | few | TGCAGTGCTAGAGATTCACAGGGAGGGAGGCGACCCCAGCATTTT | CSARDSQGGRRPQHF
TRBJ2-7 | TRBD2 | TRBV7-9 | many | TGTGCCAGCAGCCCCAGTCTACTAGCGGGGGCCTACGAGCAGTACTTC | CASSPSLLAGAYEQYF
TRBJ2-3 | TRBD1 | TRBV6-1 | many | TGTGCCAGCAGTCGACGGGACAGGGCGGACCTTGGGGATACGCAGTATTTT | CASSRRDRADLGDTQYF
TRBJ1-5 | . | TRBV2 | many | TGTGCCAGCAGGAAGGGGGGGAGTAGCAATCAGCCCCAGCATTTT | CASRKGGSSNQPQHF
TRBJ1-5 | . | TRBV5-1 | few | TGCGCCAGCAGCTTGGTAAGGAATAGCAATCAGCCCCAGCATTTT | CASSLVRNSNQPQHF
TRBJ2-5 | TRBD2 | TRBV9 | . | TGTGCCAGCAGCCCCGGTCGAGCGGGAGGGCCGGTCGAGACCCAGTACTTC | CASSPGRAGGPVETQYF
TRBJ1-1 | . | TRBV6-1 | many | TGTGCCAGCAGTGTTGGGGGGTTCAACCTTGAAGCTTTCTTT | CASSVGGFNLEAFF
TRBJ2-5 | TRBD1 | TRBV19 | many | TGTGCCAGTAGTATAGGAGCAGGGGGCGCGGAGACCCAGTACTTC | CASSIGAGGAETQYF